This T cell receptor (beta chain) was identified during a study of cytomegalovirus exposure and HLA in healthy donors. Use of 60 Vbeta and 13 Jbeta primers characterized the PCR. Data came from immunoSEQ multiplex PCR; TCRdb stores just in-frame clones and leaves some out. The table includes 150,000 or so clones, more than 70% detected once. Germline CDR1 is LGHNA and CDR2 is YNFKEQ. With V trimmed by 0 bases and J by 7 bases, 8 bases remained unmatched. The length of the CDR3 is 18 residues. V gene TRBV4-2 combines with J gene TRBJ2-2; 13 nucleotides agree with TRBD2. This TCR came from a man between 18 and 29 years old in good health and CMV-seropositive. The source material was PBMCs. The CDR3 region is CASSQEELAGGRFGELFF. CDR3 nucleotide sequence: TGTGCCAGCAGCCAAGAAGAACTAGCGGGAGGGCGATTCGGGGAGCTGTTTTTT.